This T cell receptor beta chain comes out of a study of T-cell memory formation after mild COVID-19. Across the study: The TCR clusters were mostly specific to one donor. Broader study findings: Contracting CD8+ clones were enriched in EMRA, CD4+ mainly in CM and EM.

For this clonotype: Its target is unknown.

Libraries for TCRalpha and TCRbeta carried sample barcodes and unique molecular identifiers via 5'RACE. TCRdb independently ran MiXCR on the 5' RACE reads; one entry per CDR3 protein. The sample includes 120,000 to 150,000 distinct CDR3 sequences, roughly 21% of them seen just once. V was shortened by 5 bases and J by 4 bases, with 14 bases between the two germline ends. The CDR3 spans 13 residues. CDR1 and CDR2 (germline): DFQATT, SNEGSKA (reference sequence). The chain recombines TRBV20-1 with TRBJ2-5, with unresolved D. The specimen sequenced was PBMCs or a T cell subset sorted from them (not recorded which). The receptor comes from an adult woman who had mild COVID-19 (a few samples of this study predate the infection). Cell type and time point are not known. The CDR3 DNA reads TGCAGTGCTGGTCCCGGAGTCGCAGAGACCCAGTACTTC. Amino acids: CSAGPGVAETQYF.